Listed here are 2 T cell receptor beta chains from one sample, sequenced in a study of T-cell memory formation after mild COVID-19. One entry per CDR3 protein, called by TCRdb with MiXCR from the 5' RACE reads. This table has 340,000 or so distinct CDR3 sequences, 10% to 15% appearing once. Sequencing used PBMCs or a T cell subset sorted from them (not recorded which). These receptors were taken from a man in his late teens or twenties who had mild COVID-19 (a few samples of this study predate the infection). Cell type and time point are not known.

CDR3 loop: CASSRDRDRAFF. CDR3 sequence (DNA): TGTGCCAGCAGCCGCGACAGGGACAGAGCTTTCTTT. The chain couples TRBV7-9 to TRBJ1-1; 7 positions agree with TRBD1. Germline V gene data show CDR1 as SEHNR and CDR2 as FQNEAQ (reference sequence). This CDR3 region has 12 residues. V was clipped by 5 bases and J by 10 bases; unmatched bases: 7. The full variable domain, with the rest looked up from reference TRBV7-9 and TRBJ1-1, is DTGVSQNPRHKITKRGQNVTFRCDPISEHNRLYWYRQTLGQGPEFLTYFQNEAQLEKSRLLSDRFSAERPKGSFSTLEIQRTEQGDSAMYLCASSRDRDRAFFGQGTRLTVV.

This chain joins TRBV10-3 and TRBJ1-1; TRBD1 might be the D (5 bases). Deletions cut 10 bases from V and 4 bases from J, with 28 bases between. The CDR3 has 17 amino acids. The germline gives CDR1 ENHRY, CDR2 SYGVKD. Here the CDR3 reads CATQFGRVQGGFTEAFF. CDR3 DNA sequence: TGTGCCACCCAATTCGGCCGTGTCCAGGGCGGATTCACTGAAGCTTTCTTT.